Presented here are 26 T cell receptor beta chains from one specimen sequenced in a study of blood T cell repertoires in COVID-19. Some clones are missing from TCRdb's copy, which holds only in-frame ones; the method was immunoSEQ multiplex PCR. The repertoire consists of approximately 200,000 clones, with roughly 90% occurring once and the leading ten covering roughly 4.5%. The sequencing input was PBMCs or T cells enriched from blood (not recorded which). The receptors originated from a woman in her twenties or thirties who had been exposed to COVID-19.

V is TRBV7-9 and J is TRBJ1-1; D gene ambiguous. In germline, CDR1 is SEHNR, CDR2 FQNEAQ (reference sequence). The CDR3 has 16 amino acids. The V gene lost 0 bases and the J gene lost 4 bases, with 15 bases spanning the gap. CDR3 loop: CASSLAHGRAATEAFF. DNA of the CDR3: TGTGCCAGCAGCTTAGCGCATGGGCGGGCGGCCACTGAAGCTTTCTTT.

This chain uses TRBV5-1 with TRBJ1-4, with D possibly TRBD1 on 6 matching bases. This CDR3 is 15 amino acids long. Germline loops: CDR1 SGHRS, CDR2 YFSETQ. Trimming stripped 1 base from V and 7 bases from J, with 14 bases between. CDR3: CASSLWQGSGEKLFF. In nucleotides, the CDR3 is TGCGCCAGCAGCTTGTGGCAGGGGTCGGGTGAAAAACTGTTTTTT.

V usage is TRBV6-2 or TRBV6-3 and J usage is TRBJ2-7, with 15 bases lining up with TRBD2. V shed 2 bases and J 7 bases; nucleotides not matched to a gene: 9. The CDR3 loop spans 17 amino acids. Looked up from germline, CDR1 is MNHEY and CDR2 is SVGEGT. CDR3 bases: TGTGCCAGCAGTTACGACCGGACTAGCGGGGGGGCGTGGGAGCAGTACTTC. Amino acids: CASSYDRTSGGAWEQYF.

The chain combines TRBV4-2 with TRBJ1-1; D is uncertain. The CDR3 contains 15 residues. Per germline, CDR1 LGHNA and CDR2 YNFKEQ. The V and J ends lost 0 bases and 5 bases respectively, with 13 bases between them. This CDR3 is CASSQEPQLTTEAFF. CDR3 sequence (DNA): TGTGCCAGCAGCCAAGAGCCCCAACTCACGACTGAAGCTTTCTTT.

The rearrangement links TRBV3-1 (or the pseudogene TRBV3-2) to TRBJ1-6; D possibly corresponds to TRBD1 (6 bases). The CDR3 runs to 19 residues. CDR1 and CDR2 from the germline V gene are LGHDT and YNNKEL (reference sequence). The ends were cut back, 0 bases at V and 7 bases at J, with 22 bases in the middle. Written as DNA, the CDR3 is TGTGCCAGCAGCCAAGACCCCACCGACCGGCAGGGGAGAAATTCACCCCTCCACTTT. As protein: CASSQDPTDRQGRNSPLHF.

A single count supports this clone. The J gene is TRBJ1-6, the V gene TRBV12-3 or TRBV12-4, with a tentative D call TRBD1 (6 bases). This CDR3 is built from 12 residues. Between the trimmed V and J ends, which lost 8 bases and 14 bases, there was a span of 16 bases. The CDR3 sequence: CASLGTPGTLHF. The CDR3 DNA reads TGTGCCAGCCTTGGGACACCGGGCACCCTCCACTTT.

The CDR3 reads CASSPGQAVEAFF. CDR3 in DNA: TGTGCCAGCTCACCAGGACAGGCAGTTGAAGCTTTCTTT. V is TRBV18 and J is TRBJ1-1; 7 bases map to TRBD1. Germline V lookup: CDR1 KGHSH, CDR2 LQKENI. The length of the CDR3 is 13 residues. J was trimmed by 7 bases and V by 2 bases; bases with no gene match: 4.

The J gene is TRBJ1-3, the V gene TRBV30, with D perhaps TRBD1 (5 bases). V was shortened by 5 bases and J by 0 bases, with 11 bases between the two germline ends. The germline CDR1 and CDR2 sequences are GTSNPN and SVGIG (reference sequence). The length of the CDR3 is 14 residues. CDR3: CAWDPGNSGNTIYF. The CDR3 coding sequence is TGTGCCTGGGACCCAGGGAACTCTGGAAACACCATATATTTT.

The chain is built from TRBV7-9 and TRBJ1-2; possible D gene TRBD1, 6 bases. Germline CDR1 SEHNR, CDR2 FQNEAQ (reference sequence). Trimming removed 0 bases at V and 6 bases at J, with 14 bases between. The CDR3 is 15 residues long. CDR3 DNA sequence: TGTGCCAGCAGCTTAGCCACAGGGTCTGGGAATGGCTACACCTTC. This codes for CASSLATGSGNGYTF.

The genes are TRBV5-1 and TRBJ2-1, with D uncertain. The CDR3 totals 13 residues. V was trimmed by 6 bases and J by 0 bases, leaving 7 bases between them. The germline V gene has CDR1 SGHRS and CDR2 YFSETQ. In DNA form, the CDR3 reads TGCGCCAGCACGCCGAGCTCCTACAATGAGCAGTTCTTC. Translated: CASTPSSYNEQFF. The full variable domain, its missing parts supplied by reference TRBV5-1 and TRBJ2-1, is KAGVTQTPRYLIKTRGQQVTLSCSPISGHRSVSWYQQTPGQGLQFLFEYFSETQRNKGNFPGRFSGRQFSNSRSEMNVSTLELGDSALYLCASTPSSYNEQFFGPGTRLTVL.

The chain couples TRBV4-1 to TRBJ1-4, with D tentatively TRBD1 (6 bases). V was trimmed by 0 bases and J by 6 bases, leaving 14 bases between them. CDR3 size: 16 residues. Germline CDR1 reads MGHRA; CDR2 reads YSYEKL. The CDR3 region has the DNA TGCGCCAGCAGCCAAGACGGGACACAGTATTATGAAAAACTGTTTTTT. It encodes CASSQDGTQYYEKLFF.

This chain links TRBV7-6 with TRBJ2-1; 14 nucleotides match TRBD2. The V gene's germline CDR1 is SGHVS and CDR2 FNYEAQ. The junction had 10 bases not matched to a gene; V was cut back by 2 bases and J by 4 bases. This CDR3 is 19 amino acids long. The CDR3 DNA reads TGTGCCAGCAGCTTAAACGTTCGGACTAGCGGGGGGACATACAATGAGCAGTTCTTC. As protein: CASSLNVRTSGGTYNEQFF.

The rearrangement links TRBV19 to TRBJ1-5; 7 bases align to TRBD1. The J segment lost 4 bases and the V segment lost 0 bases, leaving 0 bases of the junction unmatched. The germline V gene encodes CDR1 LNHDA and CDR2 SQIVND (reference sequence). CDR3 size: 14 residues. CDR3 sequence (DNA): TGTGCCAGTAGTATAGAGACAGGGAATCAGCCCCAGCATTTT. Protein: CASSIETGNQPQHF.

The chain is built from TRBV3-1 (or the pseudogene TRBV3-2) and TRBJ1-5; D is unresolved. There are 13 residues in the CDR3. With 3 bases removed from V and 4 bases from J, the gap between germline ends came to 7 bases. Germline V gene data show CDR1 as LGHDT and CDR2 as YNNKEL (reference sequence). CDR3 sequence reads: CASSQQLNQPQHF. CDR3 coding DNA: TGTGCCAGCAGCCAGCAGTTAAATCAGCCCCAGCATTTT.

CDR3 nucleotide sequence: TGTGCCAGCAGGTCCGGAGACAGGGAGGGCTACACCTTC. Protein: CASRSGDREGYTF. This chain connects TRBV27 to TRBJ1-2, with TRBD1 matching over 7 bases. V lost 6 bases, J lost 8 bases, and 9 bases stayed unmatched. The CDR3 extends over 13 amino acids. Per germline, CDR1 MNHEY and CDR2 SMNVEV (reference sequence).

The rearrangement joins TRBV24-1 to TRBJ2-7; 7 positions match TRBD2. V shed 3 bases and J 1 base; nucleotides not matched to a gene: 5. The V gene's germline CDR1 is KGHDR and CDR2 SFDVKD. The CDR3 has 15 residues. In nucleotides, the CDR3 is TGTGCCACCAGTGATAGGGACTATCGTTCCTACGAGCAGTACTTC. Translating gives CATSDRDYRSYEQYF.

The rearrangement uses TRBV7-2 and TRBJ1-2; D remains unclear. The ends were cut back, 4 bases at V and 0 bases at J, with 21 bases in the middle. The germline gives CDR1 SGHTA, CDR2 FQGNSA. The CDR3 totals 18 residues. The CDR3 DNA sequence: TGTGCCAGCAGCTCCCGAGGGCTTAGAGCGATGGCTAACTATGGCTACACCTTC. Translated: CASSSRGLRAMANYGYTF.

This rearrangement joins TRBV3-1 (or the pseudogene TRBV3-2) to TRBJ2-2; tentatively, D is TRBD1 (5 bases). V lost 3 bases to trimming and J lost 10 bases, with 18 bases between them. Germline values: CDR1 LGHDT, CDR2 YNNKEL (reference sequence). The CDR3 contains 15 residues. In DNA, the CDR3 is TGTGCCAGCAGCCAGTACCAGGGTCTAAGTGCGGAGCTGTTTTTT. Protein: CASSQYQGLSAELFF.

The chain employs TRBV12-5 and TRBJ2-5; 9 bases map to TRBD1. V lost 0 bases to trimming and J lost 5 bases; unmatched junction nucleotides: 4. CDR3 length: 15 amino acids. The germline V gene encodes CDR1 LGHNT and CDR2 FRNRAP. The CDR3 DNA follows: TGTGCTAGTGGTTTGGTACAGGGGGCCGGGGAGACCCAGTACTTC. Amino acid sequence: CASGLVQGAGETQYF.

V usage is TRBV5-1 and J usage is TRBJ1-2; 12 positions match TRBD1. Germline CDR1 SGHRS, CDR2 YFSETQ. The V segment lost 1 base and the J segment 6 bases; nucleotides outside the gene matches: 4. CDR3 length: 15 residues. CDR3 in amino acids: CASSLQGTGGDGYTF. CDR3 nucleotide sequence: TGCGCCAGCAGCTTGCAGGGGACAGGGGGCGATGGCTACACCTTC.

This sequence joins TRBV6-5 and TRBJ2-4; D might be TRBD2 (5 bases). Germline V gene sequence: CDR1 MNHEY, CDR2 SVGAGI. Trimming shortened V by 4 bases and J by 0 bases, and 10 bases separated the two germline ends. This CDR3 comprises 15 residues. CDR3 sequence (DNA): TGTGCCAGCAGTTCCGGGGAGCTAGCCAAAAACATTCAGTACTTC. As protein: CASSSGELAKNIQYF.

The genes are TRBV29-1 and TRBJ1-5; the D gene is possibly TRBD1 (5 bases). CDR1 is SQVTM and CDR2 is ANQGSEA in the germline V gene. V was pared by 5 bases and J by 0 bases, with 11 bases between. The CDR3 runs to 14 residues. The CDR3 DNA sequence: TGCAGCGTTTGTACGGACAATAGCAATCAGCCCCAGCATTTT. Translated: CSVCTDNSNQPQHF.

This clone showed up just once. The chain links TRBV13 to TRBJ2-2; 14 bases map to TRBD2. V lost 4 bases and J lost 6; bases outside the gene matches: 10. From germline, CDR1 is PRHDT and CDR2 FYEKMQ (reference sequence). The CDR3 is 18 residues long. The CDR3 loop reads CASSSGLAGGIPAGELFF. Written as DNA, the CDR3 is TGTGCCAGCAGCTCCGGACTAGCGGGGGGCATACCAGCCGGGGAGCTGTTTTTT.

The V and J genes are TRBV7-2 and TRBJ2-1; no clear D gene. The length of the CDR3 is 11 residues. V was trimmed by 5 bases and J by 10 bases, leaving 9 bases between them. Looked up from germline, CDR1 is SGHTA and CDR2 is FQGNSA. CDR3 loop: CASSENNEQFF. The CDR3 DNA follows: TGTGCCAGCAGCGAGAATAACGAGCAGTTCTTC.

This clone appeared once. The rearrangement joins TRBV3-1 (or the pseudogene TRBV3-2) to TRBJ1-1; perhaps TRBD1 as D (6 bases). This CDR3 has 16 residues. Trimming shortened V by 4 bases and J by 0 bases, and 15 bases separated the two germline ends. The germline V gene encodes CDR1 LGHDT and CDR2 YNNKEL (reference sequence). CDR3 nucleotide sequence: TGTGCCAGCAGCCCCACTGAGGGACACTTGAACACTGAAGCTTTCTTT. Translated, it gives CASSPTEGHLNTEAFF.

The chain couples TRBV21-1 to TRBJ1-5; the table calls TRBD1, which could not be checked here. TRBV21-1 is listed as a pseudogene. This CDR3 region has 20 residues. CDR3 in amino acids: CASSKAPRTGRPYSNQPQHF. The CDR3 bases are TGTGCCAGCAGCAAAGCCCCCCGGACAGGCCGACCTTATAGCAATCAGCCCCAGCATTTT.